These 5 T cell receptor beta chains came from one sample sequenced in a study of T-cell memory formation after mild COVID-19. TCRdb passed the 5' RACE reads through MiXCR, listing each CDR3 protein once. The sample lists approximately 570,000 distinct CDR3 sequences, 15% to 20% occurring once. The specimen sequenced was PBMCs or a T cell subset sorted from them (not recorded which). The origin of the receptors is an adult woman who had mild COVID-19 (a few samples of this study predate the infection). Cell type and time point are not known.

This clonotype has a handful of counts. The CDR3 is CASSATGGEKLFF. The CDR3 nucleotides are TGTGCCAGCAGTGCTACAGGGGGCGAAAAACTGTTTTTT. V gene TRBV25-1 combines with J gene TRBJ1-4, with TRBD1 identical over 9 bases. V dropped 4 bases and J dropped 8; count of bases not matched to a gene: 2. Germline CDR1 MGHDK, CDR2 SYGVNS. This CDR3 contains 13 residues.

This clonotype has more than one count but fewer than ten. The chain uses TRBV5-1 and TRBJ1-6; D gene ambiguous. V was clipped by 0 bases and J by 5 bases, with 15 bases between them. Germline CDR1 is SGHRS and CDR2 is YFSETQ. CDR3 length: 17 amino acids. In DNA, the CDR3 is TGCGCCAGCAGCTTGGAGGCTCGAGGGTGGGATAATTCACCCCTCCACTTT. It yields the protein CASSLEARGWDNSPLHF.

This clonotype was counted a few times. This sequence joins TRBV7-2 and TRBJ1-3; the D is unclear. The CDR3 is 13 amino acids. V shed 2 bases and J shed 8 bases, with 10 bases lying between them. CDR1 SGHTA and CDR2 FQGNSA come from the germline V gene. For the CDR3, the DNA is TGTGCCAGCAGCTTAAAGGTCCCGGACACCATATATTTT. Amino acids: CASSLKVPDTIYF.

This clonotype was seen once. This chain links TRBV3-1 with TRBJ1-6; 7 bases map to TRBD1. This CDR3 comprises 15 residues. CDR1 is LGHDT, CDR2 YNNKEL, per germline (reference sequence). V was clipped by 3 bases and J by 5 bases; unmatched bases: 4. As DNA, the CDR3 is TGTGCCAGCAGCCATCAACAGGGGAATAATTCACCCCTCCACTTT. It translates to CASSHQQGNNSPLHF.

This chain uses TRBV19 with TRBJ2-3, with TRBD2 matching over 11 bases. Germline CDR1 LNHDA, CDR2 SQIVND (reference sequence). The V and J ends lost 1 base and 2 bases, in that order; junction bases with no gene match: 2. The CDR3 sequence is 16 residues long. The CDR3 DNA is TGTGCCAGTAGTATAGGACTAGCGGGAATCACAGATACGCAGTATTTT. Its protein product is CASSIGLAGITDTQYF.